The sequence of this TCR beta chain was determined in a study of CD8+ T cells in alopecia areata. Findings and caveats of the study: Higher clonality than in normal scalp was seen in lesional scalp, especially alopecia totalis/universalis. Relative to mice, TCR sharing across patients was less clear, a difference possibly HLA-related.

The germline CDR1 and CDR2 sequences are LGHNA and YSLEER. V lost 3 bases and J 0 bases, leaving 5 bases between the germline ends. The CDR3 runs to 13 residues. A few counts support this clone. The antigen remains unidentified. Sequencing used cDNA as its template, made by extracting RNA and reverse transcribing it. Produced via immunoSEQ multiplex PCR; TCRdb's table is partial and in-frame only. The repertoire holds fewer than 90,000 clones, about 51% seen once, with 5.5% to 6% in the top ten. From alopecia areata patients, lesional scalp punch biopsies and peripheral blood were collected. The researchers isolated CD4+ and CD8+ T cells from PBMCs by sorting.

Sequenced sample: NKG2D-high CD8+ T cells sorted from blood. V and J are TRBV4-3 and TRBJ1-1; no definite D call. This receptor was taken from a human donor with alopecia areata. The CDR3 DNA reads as TGCGCCAGCAGCCAGGGTGTGAACACTGAAGCTTTCTTT. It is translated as CASSQGVNTEAFF.